A selection of T cell receptor beta chains follows, all from one sample in a study. TCRdb analysed the 5' RACE reads with MiXCR anew, one entry per CDR3 protein. The table shows nearly 55,000 distinct CDR3 sequences, with roughly 22% occurring only once. Sequences were obtained from tumor-infiltrating naive CD4+ T cells sorted from the breast tumor. The receptors come from a female donor with breast cancer. The CDR3 runs from the conserved cysteine through the conserved F or W. D genes are given only for firm matches. Size values are once, few and many counts, or a class for expanded clones, and some rows have none.

size,V,J,D,DNA,CDR3
.,TRBV6-1,TRBJ1-6,.,TGTGCCAGCAGCAACATAGTGGCAGGGTCACCCCTCCACTTT,CASSNIVAGSPLHF
.,TRBV6-1,TRBJ1-6,TRBD1,TGTGCCAGCAGTGAAAGACAGGGTATAGGTTCACCCCTCCACTTT,CASSERQGIGSPLHF
.,TRBV20-1,TRBJ2-5,.,TGCAGTGCTAGATATGTGGAGGCCAGAGAGACCAAGTACTTC,CSARYVEARETKYF
.,TRBV2,TRBJ2-4,TRBD1,TGTGCCAGCAGCGACGGACAGGGGGGGATTTTCTACTTC,CASSDGQGGIFYF
many,TRBV10-3,TRBJ1-2,.,TGTGCCATCAGTCAAGGAGTGAGGTTCTATGGCTACACCTTC,CAISQGVRFYGYTF
many,TRBV10-3,TRBJ2-3,TRBD2,TGTGCCACCCGACTAGCGTCCGGGCAGACAGATACGCAGTATTTT,CATRLASGQTDTQYF
.,TRBV7-3,TRBJ2-3,.,TGTGCCAGCAGCCGAGGTGGGGGAAGCACAGATACGCAGTATTTT,CASSRGGGSTDTQYF
few,TRBV11-2,TRBJ1-2,TRBD1,TGTGCCAGCAGCTTAGATTTGGGGACAGGGCTGTATGGCTACACCTTC,CASSLDLGTGLYGYTF
many,TRBV20-1,TRBJ2-3,TRBD2,TGCAGTGCTAGAGATCTCGCGGGAGTTGATACGCAGTATTTT,CSARDLAGVDTQYF
few,TRBV6-5,TRBJ1-3,.,TGTGCCAGCAGCCAAGGTGATCCAACTTACTCTGGAAACACCATATATTTT,CASSQGDPTYSGNTIYF
.,TRBV24-1,TRBJ1-5,TRBD1,TGTGCCACCAGTGAGACCGGGACAGGCACAGATACGCAGCATTTT,CATSETGTGTDTQHF
.,TRBV18,TRBJ2-7,TRBD2,TGTGCCAGCTCATCGGTACTAGCGGAAGTCTCAGAGCAGTACTTC,CASSSVLAEVSEQYF
once,TRBV9,TRBJ1-1,.,TGTGCCAGCAGCGTAGGGGTCAGAATATCCTCAGATATAGAAGCTTTCTTT,CASSVGVRISSDIEAFF
few,TRBV20-1,TRBJ1-2,TRBD1,TGCAGTGCTAGAGTGCACAGGGGCTATGGCTACACCTTC,CSARVHRGYGYTF